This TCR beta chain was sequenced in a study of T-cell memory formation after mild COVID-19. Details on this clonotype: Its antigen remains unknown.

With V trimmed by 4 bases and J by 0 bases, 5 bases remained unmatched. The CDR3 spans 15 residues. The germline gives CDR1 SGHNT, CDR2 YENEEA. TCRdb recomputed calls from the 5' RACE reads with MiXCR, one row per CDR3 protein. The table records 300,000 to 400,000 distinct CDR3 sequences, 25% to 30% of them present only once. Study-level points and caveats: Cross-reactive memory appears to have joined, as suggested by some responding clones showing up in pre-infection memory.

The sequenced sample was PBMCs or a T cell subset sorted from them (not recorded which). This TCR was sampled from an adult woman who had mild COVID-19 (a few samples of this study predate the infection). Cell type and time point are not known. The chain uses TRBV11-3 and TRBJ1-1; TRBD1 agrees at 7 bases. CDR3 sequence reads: CASSSQGGMNTEAFF. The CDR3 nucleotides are TGTGCCAGCAGCTCGCAGGGGGGGATGAACACTGAAGCTTTCTTT.